This TCR beta chain was sequenced for a study of cytomegalovirus exposure and HLA in healthy donors. The ends were cut back, 1 base at V and 8 bases at J, with 13 bases in the middle. Germline-derived CDR1 and CDR2 are SGDLS and YYNGEE. This CDR3 region has 13 residues. 13 Jbeta primers and 60 Vbeta primers were used for the PCR. The method was immunoSEQ multiplex PCR; TCRdb's version includes in-frame clones alone and lacks a portion of them. The data contain 66,000 or so clones, around 90% of them singletons. The sample was PBMCs. The source of this sequence is a man younger than 40 in good health and CMV-seropositive. The chain links TRBV9 to TRBJ2-7; tentative D call: TRBD2 (5 bases). This CDR3 reads CASSVFQSGKQYF. CDR3 DNA: TGTGCCAGCAGCGTATTTCAGTCCGGGAAGCAGTACTTC.